Described below is a single TCR beta chain sequence and its context. The data derive from a study of blood T cell repertoires in COVID-19. Turning to the study itself: In each case, the material was cDNA or gDNA derived from T cells, B-cell-depleted T cells, or PBMCs.

The germline CDR1 and CDR2 sequences are MNHEY and SVGEGT. V dropped 6 bases and J dropped 7; count of bases not matched to a gene: 5. CDR3 length: 14 amino acids. Per the original data handling: From reference gene primer amplification, estimates of nucleated cell counts were derived. TCRdb's table, derived via immunoSEQ multiplex PCR, lists solely in-frame clones and lacks some. Clone size and the V and J calls come from that table; the DNA yielded D and trimming. The sample shows nearly 200,000 clones, approximately 84% of them seen only once. The gene calls are TRBV6-2 or TRBV6-3 and TRBJ2-1; 11 nucleotides line up with TRBD2. This TCR derives from a woman in her seventies with active or convalescent COVID-19. The source material was peripheral blood. The CDR3 loop reads CASSLSGRGNEQFF. DNA of the CDR3: TGTGCCAGCAGCCTTAGCGGGAGGGGTAATGAGCAGTTCTTC.